This T cell receptor beta chain was recovered during a study of beta chain features in type 1 diabetes. Study-level background: Cell yields, gender and age were comparable in patients and healthy donors. The number of sorted cells examined across all samples was 107,917,701.

V gave up 2 bases and J gave up 9 bases; unmatched junction bases: 7. CDR1 and CDR2 from the germline V gene are GTSNPN and SVGIG (reference sequence). This CDR3 contains 15 residues. Study conclusions and caveats: Moderately but significantly shorter TCRB CDR3s were found in Type 1 diabetes patients in all four CD4+ subsets.

CD45RO/CCR7/CD25/CD127/CD95/CD27 separated CD4+ naive, central memory, regulatory and stem cell-like memory cells by sorting. Expressed TCRB transcripts were sequenced because the entire RNA isolate underwent reverse transcription. Produced via immunoSEQ multiplex PCR; TCRdb's table is partial and in-frame only. The sample contains some 160,000 clones, approximately 9.1% of which appear only once. As for this clone: The antigen is not known.

This chain uses TRBV30 with TRBJ2-1; the match to TRBD2 covers 13 bases. The TCR sequence derives from a woman aged 18 to 35 in good health. What was sequenced was central memory CD4+ T cells from blood. In DNA, the CDR3 is TGTGCCTGGAGTTTAGGACTAGCGGGAGCTTCTGAGCAGTTCTTC. This sequence encodes CAWSLGLAGASEQFF.